These 14 T cell receptor beta chains were sequenced from one sample in a study of siplizumab effects on memory and regulatory T cells. This table comes from immunoSEQ multiplex PCR, and its TCRdb copy is limited to in-frame clones, with some not included. The sample contains about 50,000 clones, nearly 95% of which appear only once. The sample consisted of CD8+ T cells sorted from blood. The receptors come from a human donor in good health.

The chain has TRBV19 and TRBJ2-7; a possible D gene is TRBD2 (6 bases). Trimming removed 2 bases at V and 0 bases at J, with 8 bases between. Germline V lookup: CDR1 LNHDA, CDR2 SQIVND (reference sequence). The CDR3 is 14 residues long. The CDR3 is CASSILASSYEQYF. For the CDR3, the DNA is TGTGCCAGTAGTATACTAGCGTCCTCCTACGAGCAGTACTTC.

The rearrangement uses TRBV27 and TRBJ1-1, with 12 nucleotides matching TRBD1. The CDR3 runs to 15 residues. Per the germline V gene, CDR1 is MNHEY and CDR2 is SMNVEV (reference sequence). V lost 5 bases and J lost 5; bases outside the gene matches: 6. CDR3 DNA: TGTGCCAGCAGTATAGGGACAGGGGGCCAGACTGAAGCTTTCTTT. Translating it yields CASSIGTGGQTEAFF.

The sample holds one count of this clone. The CDR3 bases are TGCAGTGCTCCTTCCACCGGGGAGCTGTTTTTT. Translation gives CSAPSTGELFF. The V call is TRBV20-1, the J call TRBJ2-2, with D unresolved. Trimming left V 5 bases short and J 4 bases short, with 5 bases between. Germline CDR1 is DFQATT and CDR2 is SNEGSKA (reference sequence). The CDR3 has 11 amino acids.

The chain carries TRBV19 and TRBJ2-2, with D tentatively TRBD2 (6 bases). V dropped 1 base and J dropped 4 bases, with 10 bases sitting between them. The CDR3 spans 15 residues. Germline loops: CDR1 LNHDA, CDR2 SQIVND (reference sequence). For the CDR3, the DNA is TGTGCCAGTAGTATAGCGGGAGTGGGCACCGGGGAGCTGTTTTTT. As protein: CASSIAGVGTGELFF.

This chain uses TRBV5-4 with TRBJ2-7, with D possibly being TRBD1 (6 bases). Trimming shortened V by 4 bases and J by 2 bases, and 10 bases separated the two germline ends. Germline V lookup: CDR1 SGHNT, CDR2 YYREEE (reference sequence). The CDR3 covers 13 residues. The CDR3 reads CASSQGQAYEQYF. CDR3 nucleotide sequence: TGTGCCAGCAGCCAGGGGCAGGCCTACGAGCAGTACTTC.

The rearrangement uses TRBV27 and TRBJ1-3; D gene uncertain. CDR3 size: 13 residues. CDR1 MNHEY and CDR2 SMNVEV come from the germline V gene (reference sequence). The V end was cut by 6 bases, the J end by 11 bases, with 17 bases between. CDR3 sequence reads: CASSSIMGSPIYF. The CDR3 region has the DNA TGTGCCAGCAGCTCTATCATGGGGTCCCCCATATATTTT.

The chain combines TRBV11-3 with TRBJ2-2; D unclear. The germline V and J ends were trimmed by 5 bases and 3 bases, with 4 bases remaining between them. The CDR3 runs to 12 residues. From germline, CDR1 is SGHNT and CDR2 YENEEA. The CDR3 bases are TGTGCCAGCAGCCTATACACCGGGGAGCTGTTTTTT. It translates to CASSLYTGELFF.

CDR3 in DNA: TGTGCCAGAACTGCCCTAGCGGGAGTACGAGAGACCCAGTACTTC. It encodes CARTALAGVRETQYF. The rearrangement uses TRBV2 and TRBJ2-5; TRBD2 aligns across 10 bases. Trimming removed 9 bases from V and 4 bases from J; junction bases left unmatched: 11. CDR1 and CDR2 (germline): SNHLY, FYNNEI. This CDR3 has 15 residues.

This chain uses TRBV9 with TRBJ2-1; weak D call: TRBD2 (5 bases). This CDR3 has 17 amino acids. The V end was cut by 0 bases, the J end by 0 bases, with 13 bases between. Germline values: CDR1 SGDLS, CDR2 YYNGEE. CDR3 loop: CASSVGGSPSSYNEQFF. DNA for the CDR3: TGTGCCAGCAGCGTAGGAGGGAGTCCAAGCTCCTACAATGAGCAGTTCTTC. Supplemented by reference TRBV9 and TRBJ2-1, the full variable domain reads DSGVTQTPKHLITATGQRVTLRCSPRSGDLSVYWYQQSLDQGLQFLIQYYNGEERAKGNILERFSAQQFPDLHSELNLSSLELGDSALYFCASSVGGSPSSYNEQFFGPGTRLTVL.

The J gene is TRBJ2-3, the V gene TRBV29-1; D unclear. The V and J ends lost 5 bases and 5 bases respectively, with 8 bases between them. There are 11 residues in the CDR3. Germline-derived CDR1 and CDR2 are SQVTM and ANQGSEA. The CDR3 here is CSVWHRDTQYF. As DNA, the CDR3 is TGCAGCGTTTGGCACAGAGATACGCAGTATTTT.

The chain joins TRBV27 to TRBJ2-1; 7 bases line up with TRBD2. This CDR3 contains 15 residues. Germline V lookup: CDR1 MNHEY, CDR2 SMNVEV (reference sequence). Losses at the gene ends were 1 base for V and 5 bases for J; bases not matched to a gene: 5. The CDR3 DNA sequence: TGTGCCAGCAGTTTATTGCCTAGCGGAAACAATGAGCAGTTCTTC. This encodes CASSLLPSGNNEQFF.

Only one count was recorded for this clone. The chain recombines TRBV19 with TRBJ2-2, with D unclear. The germline V gene has CDR1 LNHDA and CDR2 SQIVND (reference sequence). The CDR3 extends over 15 amino acids. V gave up 7 bases and J gave up 4 bases, with 16 bases separating them. The DNA of the CDR3 is TGTGCCAGTATCCCGGGCAGACACTTCACCGGGGAGCTGTTTTTT. Its translation is CASIPGRHFTGELFF.

The chain combines TRBV6-1 with TRBJ2-5; 10 bases fit TRBD1. The germline gives CDR1 MNHNS, CDR2 SASEGT. This CDR3 has 17 amino acids. The J segment lost 4 bases and the V segment lost 6 bases, leaving 14 bases of the junction unmatched. The CDR3 loop reads CASSETGTGDLRETQYF. In nucleotides, the CDR3 is TGTGCCAGCAGCGAAACCGGGACAGGGGACTTGCGAGAGACCCAGTACTTC.

The rearrangement links TRBV5-1 to TRBJ2-2, with D hard to call. V was cut by 0 bases and J by 6 bases, with 12 bases left in between. Germline V gene sequence: CDR1 SGHRS, CDR2 YFSETQ. There are 15 residues in the CDR3. This CDR3 reads CASSLEQAGPGELFF. The CDR3, as DNA: TGCGCCAGCAGCTTGGAGCAGGCCGGTCCCGGGGAGCTGTTTTTT. The full variable domain, in which reference TRBV5-1 and TRBJ2-2 provide the parts outside the CDR3, is KAGVTQTPRYLIKTRGQQVTLSCSPISGHRSVSWYQQTPGQGLQFLFEYFSETQRNKGNFPGRFSGRQFSNSRSEMNVSTLELGDSALYLCASSLEQAGPGELFFGEGSRLTVL.